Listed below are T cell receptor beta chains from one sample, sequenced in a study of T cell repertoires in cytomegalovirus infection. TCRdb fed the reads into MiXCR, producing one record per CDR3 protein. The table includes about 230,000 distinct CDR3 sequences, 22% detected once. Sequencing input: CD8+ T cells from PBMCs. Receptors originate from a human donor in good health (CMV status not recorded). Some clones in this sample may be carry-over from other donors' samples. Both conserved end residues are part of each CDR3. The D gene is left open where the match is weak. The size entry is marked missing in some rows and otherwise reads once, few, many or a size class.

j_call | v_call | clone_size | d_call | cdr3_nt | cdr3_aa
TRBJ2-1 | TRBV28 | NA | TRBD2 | TGTGCCAGCAGTTTACCCCCGGGACTAGCGGTTTACAATGAGCAGTTCTTC | CASSLPPGLAVYNEQFF
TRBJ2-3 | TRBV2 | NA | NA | TGTGCCAGCGAGGGCAGGGGCGGCACAGATACGCAGTATTTT | CASEGRGGTDTQYF
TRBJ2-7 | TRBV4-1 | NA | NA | TGCGCCAGCAGCCAAATGGGCTACGAGCAGTACTTC | CASSQMGYEQYF
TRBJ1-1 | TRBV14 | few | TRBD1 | TGTGCCAGCAGCCAACTTGACAGGGGGATCACTGAAGCTTTCTTT | CASSQLDRGITEAFF
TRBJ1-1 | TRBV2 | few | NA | TGTGCCAGCAGTGAAGTCGAGGGGGACACTGAAGCTTTCTTT | CASSEVEGDTEAFF
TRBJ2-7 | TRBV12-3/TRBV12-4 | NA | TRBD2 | TGTGCCAGCAGTTTCGGCGGTCGGGGGGGACTATCCTACGAGCAGTACTTC | CASSFGGRGGLSYEQYF
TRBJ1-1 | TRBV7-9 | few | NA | TGTGCCAGCAGCTTAGTCTACCCGCCTGAAGCTTTCTTT | CASSLVYPPEAFF
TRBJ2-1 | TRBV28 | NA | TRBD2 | TGTGCCAGCAGTTCGCCGGGACTAGCATCACTTGAGCAGTTCTTC | CASSSPGLASLEQFF
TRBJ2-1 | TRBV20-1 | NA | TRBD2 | TGCAGTGCAAAAACTAGCGGTCAAAACCTTTTACTGGAGCAGTTCTTC | CSAKTSGQNLLLEQFF
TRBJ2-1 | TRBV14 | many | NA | TGTGCCAGCAGCCAAAACATCCCGAATGAGCAGTTCTTC | CASSQNIPNEQFF
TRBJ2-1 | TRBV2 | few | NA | TGTGCCAGCAGTGTATTGGTTTTCTATGAGCAGTTCTTC | CASSVLVFYEQFF
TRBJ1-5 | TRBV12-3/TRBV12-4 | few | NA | TGTGCCAGCAGTTTACCAGGGGAGCAGCCCCAGCATTTT | CASSLPGEQPQHF